The source of this T cell receptor beta chain is a study of blood T cells in healthy people across ages. Overall study findings and caveats: Researchers deemed the diversity estimates from one million T cells underestimates. Older individuals had lower TCR beta diversity per million T cells (the decline was roughly linear).

The germline CDR1 and CDR2 sequences are MNHEY and SVGAGI. The CDR3 has 11 residues. Trimming removed 7 bases from V and 4 bases from J, with 7 bases in between. This clonotype was detected only a few times. As yet, its antigen is unknown. For the second PCR, which ran for 7 to 11 cycles, a sample-barcoded 5' primer and a J-beta primer mix were used. TCRdb reprocessed the 5' RACE reads via MiXCR and lists one record per CDR3 protein. The data show around 500,000 distinct CDR3 sequences, more than 45% seen once. The sample was blood. The clonotype originates from a man older than 75 in good health. The chain carries TRBV6-5 and TRBJ1-2; no reliable D call. CDR3 nucleotides: TGTGCCAGCAAGAAGGGCTATGGCTACACCTTC. Protein product: CASKKGYGYTF.